This is a list of T cell receptor beta chains from one sample in a study of spatial heterogeneity in lung cancer. From the 5' RACE reads, TCRdb called clonotypes with MiXCR, one entry per CDR3 protein. The sample consists of several thousand distinct CDR3 sequences, 5.4% of them appearing once. The input for sequencing was lung tumor tissue, taken at surgery. The receptors here all came from a male donor with early-stage non-small cell lung cancer. Both conserved end residues are part of each CDR3. A D gene is named only where the DNA matches it firmly. Rows may omit the clone size; those that give it use once, few, many or a size class.

>many|TRBJ2-3|TRBV7-2|TRBD2
TGTGCCAGCAGCCTCACTAGCGGGAGGAGGAATACGCAGTATTTT
CASSLTSGRRNTQYF
>many|TRBJ2-2|TRBV12-3/TRBV12-4|TRBD2
TGTGCCAGCAACGGACTAGCGGGCGGAGCCGGGGAGCTGTTTTTT
CASNGLAGGAGELFF
>.|TRBJ2-5|TRBV7-9|.
TGTGCCAGCAGCTTAAAGGGTAGTAGTATTGAGACCCAGTACTTC
CASSLKGSSIETQYF
>few|TRBJ2-3|TRBV20-1|TRBD2
TGCAGTGCACCCCGGGACTACTACACAGATACGCAGTATTTT
CSAPRDYYTDTQYF
>many|TRBJ1-1|TRBV7-2|.
TGTGCCAGCAGCTTAGGGGCTAGTGGGTTCACTGAAGCTTTCTTT
CASSLGASGFTEAFF
>many|TRBJ2-2|TRBV27|.
TGTGCCAGCAGCATACGGGGCACCGGGGAGCTGTTTTTT
CASSIRGTGELFF
>few|TRBJ2-1|TRBV19|TRBD2
TGTGCCAGTCCTAGCGGGATGGCGTTCTTC
CASPSGMAFF
>many|TRBJ2-7|TRBV5-4|.
TGTGCCAGCAGCACGGGACGGGGATCCTACGAGCAGTACTTC
CASSTGRGSYEQYF
>few|TRBJ2-1|TRBV5-6|TRBD2
TGTGCCAGCAGCCTAGGGACTAGCGGGAGGCGCAATGAGCAGTTCTTC
CASSLGTSGRRNEQFF
>many|TRBJ2-7|TRBV7-2|TRBD1
TGTGCCAGCAGCTTCGGGACAGGGGTGGCCTACGAGCAGTACTTC
CASSFGTGVAYEQYF
>many|TRBJ2-1|TRBV5-1|.
TGCGCCAGCAGCTTGGTGGCGGGTAGCGGCGGTGAGCAGTTCTTC
CASSLVAGSGGEQFF
>many|TRBJ2-3|TRBV29-1|.
TGCAGCGTTGATACAGGGTCATCAGATACGCAGTATTTT
CSVDTGSSDTQYF
>many|TRBJ2-7|TRBV5-4|.
TGTGCCAGCAGCTTCTACTCCGCGGCCTACGAGCAGTACTTC
CASSFYSAAYEQYF
>many|TRBJ2-5|TRBV3-1|.
TGTGCCAGCAGCTCCATAGATACAGGGCGGGAGACCCAGTACTTC
CASSSIDTGRETQYF
>many|TRBJ1-5|TRBV20-1|.
TGCAGTGCTAGAGACGTCTTATTGGGCGATCAGCCCCAGCATTTT
CSARDVLLGDQPQHF
>few|TRBJ1-5|TRBV7-2|.
TGTGCCAGCAGCCGGGGTGGAAGCAATCAGCCCCAGCATTTT
CASSRGGSNQPQHF
>many|TRBJ2-1|TRBV4-2|TRBD1
TGTGCCAGCAGCCAAACCCACAGGGGGAGCTCCTACAATGAGCAGTTCTTC
CASSQTHRGSSYNEQFF
>medium-sized|TRBJ1-3|TRBV5-6|.
TGTGCCAGCAGCCCACTAACAGGGAGCTCTGGAAACACCATATATTTT
CASSPLTGSSGNTIYF
>many|TRBJ2-2|TRBV20-1|.
TGCAGTGCTAGAGATCGAGCCCTGAACACCGGGGAGCTGTTTTTT
CSARDRALNTGELFF
>many|TRBJ2-7|TRBV15|TRBD2
TGTGCCACCAGCAGAGCCCCAGCGGGGGACTACGAGCAGTACTTC
CATSRAPAGDYEQYF
>many|TRBJ2-7|TRBV20-1|.
TGCAGTGCTAGAGATTTCGAGGGATTCGACGAGCAGTACTTC
CSARDFEGFDEQYF
>.|TRBJ2-3|TRBV5-1|TRBD2
TGCGCCAGCACCGTCGGACTAGCGGGAACCACAGATACGCAGTATTTT
CASTVGLAGTTDTQYF
>.|TRBJ2-5|TRBV28|TRBD1
TGTGCCAGCAGGAAACAGGGGGGCGACGAGACCCAGTACTTC
CASRKQGGDETQYF
>few|TRBJ2-3|TRBV4-3|.
TGCGCCAGCAGCCAAGAAGGACCATTGGGCACAGATACGCAGTATTTT
CASSQEGPLGTDTQYF
>.|TRBJ2-2|TRBV20-1|.
TGCATCTCCCCCGAGCGGCTGAGGAGGTGGGGGGAGCTGTTTTTT
CISPERLRRWGELFF
>many|TRBJ2-7|TRBV6-1|TRBD1
TGTGCCAGCAATCCTTATTCACAGGGGGCAAGGGAGCAGTACTTC
CASNPYSQGAREQYF
>few|TRBJ2-3|TRBV7-2|.
TGTGCCAGCAGCTTAGTTGCTGGATCGAGCACAGATACGCAGTATTTT
CASSLVAGSSTDTQYF
>few|TRBJ2-2|TRBV9|TRBD2
TGTGCCAGCAGCCCAACGGGACTAGCGGGATCAGAGTCCGGGGAGCTGTTTTTT
CASSPTGLAGSESGELFF
>many|TRBJ2-3|TRBV28|TRBD2
TGTGCCAGCAGTCCGGGACTAGCGGGGTACACAGATACGCAGTATTTT
CASSPGLAGYTDTQYF
>many|TRBJ1-5|TRBV23-1|.
TGCGCCAGCCCCGGGGGGGGAGATTATAGCAATCAGCCCCAGCATTTT
CASPGGGDYSNQPQHF
>many|TRBJ2-5|TRBV5-1|TRBD2
TGCGCCAGCACCTCGACTAGCGGGGGAGAGACCCAGTACTTC
CASTSTSGGETQYF
>many|TRBJ2-3|TRBV6-1|TRBD2
TGTGCCAGCAGTAGGAGCGGGGGGGCCTCCACAGATACGCAGTATTTT
CASSRSGGASTDTQYF
>medium-sized|TRBJ1-5|TRBV29-1|.
TGCAGCACCCGGACAGAATCCAATCAGCCCCAGCATTTT
CSTRTESNQPQHF
>medium-sized|TRBJ2-7|TRBV5-4|.
TGTGCCAGCAGCTTGAAGATGAGTTCTCACTCCTACGAGCAGTACTTC
CASSLKMSSHSYEQYF
>many|TRBJ1-5|TRBV12-3/TRBV12-4|.
TGTGCCAGCAGTTCCTATAGCAATCAGCCCCAGCATTTT
CASSSYSNQPQHF
>medium-sized|TRBJ1-1|TRBV7-9|.
TGTGCCAGCAGCTTAGCGACGAACGCTGAAGCTTTCTTT
CASSLATNAEAFF
>many|TRBJ2-3|TRBV11-2|.
TGTGCCAGCAGCTTAGACGGGAGTGGAGATACGCAGTATTTT
CASSLDGSGDTQYF
>many|TRBJ2-7|TRBV7-2|.
TGTGCCAGCAGCTTAGAGGCAGAATACGAGCAGTACTTC
CASSLEAEYEQYF
>medium-sized|TRBJ2-2|TRBV11-2|.
TGTGCCAGCAGCTCCGAAGTCTGGAGGGAAGGGGACACCGGGGAGCTGTTTTTT
CASSSEVWREGDTGELFF
>medium-sized|TRBJ1-5|TRBV20-1|TRBD1
TGCAGTGCTAGAGTCCGGGACAGGAGTAATCAGCCCCAGCATTTT
CSARVRDRSNQPQHF
>medium-sized|TRBJ2-2|TRBV29-1|.
TGCAGCGTTGAGAGGACGAACACCGGGGAGCTGTTTTTT
CSVERTNTGELFF
>many|TRBJ2-1|TRBV20-1|.
TGCAGTGCTAGAGTTTCAGGGGTCGCGAGAATCGGGCAGTTCTTC
CSARVSGVARIGQFF
>.|TRBJ2-5|TRBV12-3/TRBV12-4|TRBD2
TGTGCCAGCAGGCCGGGACTATCAGGGGAGACCCAGTACTTC
CASRPGLSGETQYF
>many|TRBJ2-7|TRBV7-6|.
TGTGCCAGCAGCCACTCGGGCCGGGTTAGGGAGCAGTACTTC
CASSHSGRVREQYF
>.|TRBJ2-5|TRBV5-6|.
TGTGCCAGCAGCTTCGGGGGTGGACCTCAAGAGACCCAGTACTTC
CASSFGGGPQETQYF
>medium-sized|TRBJ1-3|TRBV28|.
TGTGCCAGCAGTCCAGGGTTCTCTGGAAACACCATATATTTT
CASSPGFSGNTIYF
>many|TRBJ2-5|TRBV7-3|TRBD2
TGTGCCAGCAGCTTAGCGAGTGCGGGGGTTCAAGAGACCCAGTACTTC
CASSLASAGVQETQYF
>many|TRBJ2-1|TRBV5-1|TRBD2
TGCGCCAGCAGCTTAGCGGGAGTGGAAAACAATGAGCAGTTCTTC
CASSLAGVENNEQFF
>many|TRBJ2-2|TRBV11-1|TRBD1
TGTGCCAGCAGCTTTCGTCCAGGGGGTCCCGGGGAGCTGTTTTTT
CASSFRPGGPGELFF
>medium-sized|TRBJ2-5|TRBV29-1|.
TGCAGCGTTGTGGGGCAAGAGACCCAGTACTTC
CSVVGQETQYF
>medium-sized|TRBJ1-4|TRBV19|TRBD1
TGTGCCAGTAGCAACCGGGACAGGGACGAAAAACTGTTTTTT
CASSNRDRDEKLFF
>.|TRBJ1-4|TRBV29-1|.
TGCAGCGTTAGAGACACGGCGGCAACTAATGAAAAACTGTTTTTT
CSVRDTAATNEKLFF
>medium-sized|TRBJ2-7|TRBV19|TRBD1
TGTGCCAGTGGGACAGTCTATCGCGAGCAGTACTTC
CASGTVYREQYF
>many|TRBJ1-4|TRBV7-8|.
TGTGCCAGCAGCCCGTGGGGCAGTCTTGAAAAACTGTTTTTT
CASSPWGSLEKLFF
>many|TRBJ2-7|TRBV5-1|.
TGCGCCAGCAGCTTGGGGCGGATGAGCTCCTACGAGCAGTACTTC
CASSLGRMSSYEQYF
>.|TRBJ2-3|TRBV27|TRBD2
TGTGCCAGCAGTTCCTCCGGGACTATCCTAGATACGCAGTATTTT
CASSSSGTILDTQYF
>medium-sized|TRBJ2-4|TRBV5-6|.
TGTGCCAGCAGTCACAGGGCAACCAAAAACATTCAGTACTTC
CASSHRATKNIQYF
>many|TRBJ2-1|TRBV9|.
TGTGCCAGCAGCGTGGAATCTAATGGTGAGCAGTTCTTC
CASSVESNGEQFF
>many|TRBJ1-4|TRBV5-6|TRBD1
TGTGCCAGCACCGGGACAGTGGGAGAAAAACTGTTTTTT
CASTGTVGEKLFF
>many|TRBJ2-7|TRBV29-1|.
TGCAGCGTTGAAGATCGGGGCGGCTCCTACGAGCAGTACTTC
CSVEDRGGSYEQYF